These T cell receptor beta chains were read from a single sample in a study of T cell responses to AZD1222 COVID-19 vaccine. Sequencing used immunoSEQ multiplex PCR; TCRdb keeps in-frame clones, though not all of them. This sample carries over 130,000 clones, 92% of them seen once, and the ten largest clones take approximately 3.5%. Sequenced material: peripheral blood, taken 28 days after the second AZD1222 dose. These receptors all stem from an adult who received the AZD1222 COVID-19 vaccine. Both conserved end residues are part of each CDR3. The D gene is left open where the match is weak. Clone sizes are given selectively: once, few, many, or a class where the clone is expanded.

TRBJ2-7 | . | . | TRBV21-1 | TGTGCCAGCATAGCGGGAGTCTCCTTGCCCCCTTTATCCGAGCAGTACTTC | CASIAGVSLPPLSEQYF
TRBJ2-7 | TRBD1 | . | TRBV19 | TGTGCCAGTAGTCCCCGGGACAGGGAGTACGAGCAGTACTTC | CASSPRDREYEQYF
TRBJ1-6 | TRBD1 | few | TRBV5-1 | TGCGCCAGCGGCCCAGGGGGCGGAAATTCACCCCTCCACTTT | CASGPGGGNSPLHF
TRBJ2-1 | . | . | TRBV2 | TGTGCCAGCAGTGAAGGGGGATACAGTTACAATGAGCAGTTCTTC | CASSEGGYSYNEQFF
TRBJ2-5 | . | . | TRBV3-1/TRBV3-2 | TGTGCCAGCAGCCAAGATGGGCTCGCCCGGCGGGGGACCCAGTACTTC | CASSQDGLARRGTQYF
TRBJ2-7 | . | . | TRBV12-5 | TGTGCTAGTGGCGAAGGGCTCTACGAGCAGTACTTC | CASGEGLYEQYF
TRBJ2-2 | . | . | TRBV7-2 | TGTGCCAGCACCGTAACCGCGGGCTCCGGGGAGCTGTTTTTT | CASTVTAGSGELFF
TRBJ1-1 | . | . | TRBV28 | TGTGCCAGCAGTCCCTCTCAGGGCTTTGGCACTGAAGCTTTCTTT | CASSPSQGFGTEAFF
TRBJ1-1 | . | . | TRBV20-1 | TGCAGTCCTCCAGGGGATGCTGAAGCTTTCTTT | CSPPGDAEAFF
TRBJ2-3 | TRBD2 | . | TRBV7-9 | TGTGCCAGCAGCCCTTGGCTAGCGGGAGAACCAGATACGCAGTATTTT | CASSPWLAGEPDTQYF
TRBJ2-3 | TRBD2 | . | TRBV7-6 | TGTGCCAGCAGCATCAGCGGGAGGAGGGGCACAGATACGCAGTATTTT | CASSISGRRGTDTQYF
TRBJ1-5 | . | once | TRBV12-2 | TGTGCAAGTCGCTTAGCATTTCGCCAGCCCCAGCATTTT | CASRLAFRQPQHF
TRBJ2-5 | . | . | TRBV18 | TGTGCCAGCTCACCGGTGCGCGGGACAGCGGAAGAGACCCAGTACTTC | CASSPVRGTAEETQYF
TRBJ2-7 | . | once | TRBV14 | TGTGCCAGCAGCCATACTTACGAGCAGTACTTC | CASSHTYEQYF
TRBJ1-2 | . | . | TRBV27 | TGTGCCAGCAGTCTACAGGGCTATGGCTACACCTTC | CASSLQGYGYTF
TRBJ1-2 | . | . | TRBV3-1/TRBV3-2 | TGTGCCAGCAGCCCTACAGGGCTCTATGGCTACACCTTC | CASSPTGLYGYTF
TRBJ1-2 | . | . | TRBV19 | TGTGCCAGTAGTGGGTATGGCTACACCTTC | CASSGYGYTF
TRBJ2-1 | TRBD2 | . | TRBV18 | TGTGCCAGCTCACACGCAGCGGGAGGCCCCTACAATGAGCAGTTCTTC | CASSHAAGGPYNEQFF
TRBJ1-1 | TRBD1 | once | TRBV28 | TGTGCCAGCAGTGCGACAGGGAAAGCTTTCTTT | CASSATGKAFF
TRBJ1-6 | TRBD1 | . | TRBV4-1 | TGCGCCAGCAGCCAAGATTTTGAGGGGACAGGGGCTTCACCCCTCCACTTT | CASSQDFEGTGASPLHF
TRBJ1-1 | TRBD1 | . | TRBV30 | TGTGCCTGGGGGGGACAGATGAACACTGAAGCTTTCTTT | CAWGGQMNTEAFF
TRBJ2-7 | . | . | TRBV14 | TGTGCCAGCAGCATGGGCCAATCATTGCAACAGTACTTC | CASSMGQSLQQYF
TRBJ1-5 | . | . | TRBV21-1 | TGTGCCAGCAGCGCACTCTATCAGGGGAATCAGCCCCAGCATTTT | CASSALYQGNQPQHF
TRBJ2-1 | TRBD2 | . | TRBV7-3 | TGTGCCAGCAGCTTTTCTAGCGGGACCTACAATGAGCAGTTCTTC | CASSFSSGTYNEQFF
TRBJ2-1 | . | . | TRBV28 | TGTGCCAGCACGATTACAGGGCTTTATGAGCAGTTCTTC | CASTITGLYEQFF
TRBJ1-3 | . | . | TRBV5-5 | TGTGCCAGCAGCTTGGCCGTGGCTACTGGAAACACCATATATTTT | CASSLAVATGNTIYF